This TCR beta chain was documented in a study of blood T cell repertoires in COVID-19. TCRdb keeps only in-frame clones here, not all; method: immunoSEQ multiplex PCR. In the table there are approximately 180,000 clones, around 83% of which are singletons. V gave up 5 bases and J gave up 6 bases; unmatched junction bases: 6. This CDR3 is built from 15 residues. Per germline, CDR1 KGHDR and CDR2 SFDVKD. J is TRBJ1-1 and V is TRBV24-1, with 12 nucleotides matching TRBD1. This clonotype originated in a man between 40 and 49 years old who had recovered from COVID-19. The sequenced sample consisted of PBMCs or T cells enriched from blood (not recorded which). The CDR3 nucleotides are TGTGCCACCAGTGGAAGGGACAGGGGGCTCGCTGAAGCTTTCTTT. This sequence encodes CATSGRDRGLAEAFF.